These 12 T cell receptor beta chains share one sample of origin, sequenced in a study of T cell changes during pregnancy in multiple sclerosis. Profiled with immunoSEQ multiplex PCR; TCRdb holds only in-frame clones, not every one. The sample includes 85,000 to 120,000 clones, 85% to 95% of them seen just once. Sequencing used peripheral blood, obtained after pregnancy. All receptors come from a female donor with multiple sclerosis, enrolled in a pregnancy study.

The chain joins TRBV4-1 to TRBJ2-7; TRBD1 agrees at 9 bases. V lost 0 bases to trimming and J lost 0 bases; unmatched junction nucleotides: 0. Germline values: CDR1 MGHRA, CDR2 YSYEKL. The CDR3 spans 15 residues. The CDR3 DNA sequence: TGCGCCAGCAGCCAAGAGACAGGGGGCTCCTACGAGCAGTACTTC. Its protein product is CASSQETGGSYEQYF.

This rearrangement joins TRBV9 to TRBJ2-7; D possibly corresponds to TRBD2 (5 bases). The V and J ends lost 0 bases and 4 bases respectively, with 14 bases between them. The CDR3 totals 15 residues. Germline V CDR1 and CDR2: SGDLS, YYNGEE. CDR3 residues: CASSVGWGDLYEQYF. The DNA for the CDR3 is TGTGCCAGCAGCGTAGGGTGGGGAGACTTATACGAGCAGTACTTC.

The J gene is TRBJ1-1, the V gene TRBV6-6; D is unresolved. The CDR3 runs 13 residues. Germline loops: CDR1 MNHNY, CDR2 SVGAGI (reference sequence). Between the trimmed V and J ends, which lost 3 bases and 3 bases, there was a span of 8 bases. CDR3 bases: TGTGCCAGCAGTTATGAGAGGGACACTGAAGCTTTCTTT. Its protein product is CASSYERDTEAFF.

The chain combines TRBV7-9 with TRBJ2-7; 8 bases align to TRBD1. CDR1 is SEHNR, CDR2 FQNEAQ, per germline (reference sequence). The CDR3 contains 15 residues. V gave up 4 bases and J gave up 2 bases; unmatched junction bases: 7. Written as DNA, the CDR3 is TGTGCCAGCAGCTCCCCCGGACAGGGAGCCTACGAGCAGTACTTC. Its translation is CASSSPGQGAYEQYF.

This chain joins TRBV7-9 and TRBJ2-1; D is undetermined. The CDR3 consists of 13 residues. Trimming cost V 4 bases and J 8 bases, with 12 bases left between them. Germline V CDR1 and CDR2: SEHNR, FQNEAQ (reference sequence). The DNA of the CDR3 is TGTGCCAGCAGCTCCACAGAGCCGGATGAGCAGTTCTTC. Translation: CASSSTEPDEQFF.

The chain uses TRBV30 and TRBJ1-1, with no clear D. The germline V gene encodes CDR1 GTSNPN and CDR2 SVGIG (reference sequence). The germline V and J ends were trimmed by 2 bases and 0 bases, with 7 bases remaining between them. This CDR3 contains 13 residues. The CDR3 region is CAWSPTMNTEAFF. In DNA, the CDR3 is TGTGCCTGGAGTCCTACTATGAACACTGAAGCTTTCTTT.

This sequence joins TRBV29-1 and TRBJ1-1; the D gene is possibly TRBD1 (6 bases). Germline CDR1 and CDR2: SQVTM and ANQGSEA. V was pared by 4 bases and J by 6 bases, with 18 bases between. The CDR3 spans 14 residues. The CDR3 nucleotides read TGCAGCGTTGGTGGGGGCATCCCCGGGCCTGAAGCTTTCTTT. Protein: CSVGGGIPGPEAFF.

This clone was seen a single time. This sequence joins TRBV2 and TRBJ1-2; weak D call: TRBD1 (6 bases). In germline, CDR1 is SNHLY, CDR2 FYNNEI. The CDR3 is 13 residues long. V lost 4 bases and J 7 bases, leaving 13 bases between the germline ends. The CDR3 sequence is CASSGGGGTGYTF. The CDR3 nucleotides are TGTGCCAGCAGTGGAGGGGGGGGTACTGGCTACACCTTC.

This sequence joins TRBV10-3 and TRBJ2-7; 10 nucleotides agree with TRBD1. Trimming removed 7 bases from V and 2 bases from J; junction bases left unmatched: 8. The germline V gene encodes CDR1 ENHRY and CDR2 SYGVKD. There are 15 residues in the CDR3. The CDR3 nucleotides read TGTGCCATCAACAGCCCCGGACAGGGGGCCTACGAGCAGTACTTC. Its protein product is CAINSPGQGAYEQYF.

V usage is TRBV2 and J usage is TRBJ1-5; 8 bases are shared with TRBD1. Germline loops: CDR1 SNHLY, CDR2 FYNNEI. Losses at the gene ends were 6 bases for V and 6 bases for J; bases not matched to a gene: 13. This CDR3 region has 16 residues. CDR3 region: CASSGERTGSGQPQHF. CDR3 sequence (DNA): TGTGCCAGCAGCGGTGAAAGGACAGGGTCTGGTCAGCCCCAGCATTTT. Filled out from reference TRBV2 and TRBJ1-5, the complete variable domain reads EPEVTQTPSHQVTQMGQEVILRCVPISNHLYFYWYRQILGQKVEFLVSFYNNEISEKSEIFDDQFSVERPDGSNFTLKIRSTKLEDSAMYFCASSGERTGSGQPQHFGDGTRLSIL.

V and J are TRBV27 and TRBJ1-1, with TRBD1 as a possible D gene (5 bases). The CDR3 is 15 amino acids. V was shortened by 6 bases and J by 0 bases, with 14 bases between the two germline ends. Germline V CDR1 and CDR2: MNHEY, SMNVEV (reference sequence). Written as DNA, the CDR3 is TGTGCCAGCAGCCCCCTTCAGGGCTTGAACACTGAAGCTTTCTTT. This gives the protein CASSPLQGLNTEAFF.

V usage is TRBV30 and J usage is TRBJ2-7; TRBD1 matches 7 bases. V shed 7 bases and J 7 bases; nucleotides not matched to a gene: 10. The germline CDR1 and CDR2 sequences are GTSNPN and SVGIG (reference sequence). The CDR3 is made up of 12 amino acids. Here the CDR3 reads CAYADRIKEQYF. The CDR3, as DNA: TGTGCCTACGCGGACAGGATTAAAGAGCAGTACTTC.